These T cell receptor beta chains were read from a single sample in a study of shared clonotypes between healthy human individuals. Assay: immunoSEQ multiplex PCR; the TCRdb copy retains only in-frame clones and omits some. The sample records millions of clones, 80% to 95% being singletons. Sequencing was carried out using naive CD4+ T cells from PBMCs. The receptors were gathered from a man between 18 and 35 years old in good health. Some clones in this sample may be carry-over from other donors' samples. Each CDR3 is given with its conserved first and last residue. A D gene is named only where the DNA matches it firmly. Clone size is shown for a subset of rows, as once, few, many or a class of expanded clone.

V: TRBV28; size: few; D: -; J: TRBJ1-2; DNA: TGTGCCAGCGCCAATTCGGGTGGCTACACCTTC; CDR3: CASANSGGYTF
V: TRBV6-1; size: -; D: TRBD2; J: TRBJ2-4; DNA: TGTGCCAGCAGAGCGGGACTACTAGCCAAAAACATTCAGTACTTC; CDR3: CASRAGLLAKNIQYF
V: TRBV2; size: -; D: TRBD1; J: TRBJ1-4; DNA: TGTGCCAGCGCCAACATCTGGCAGGGGGCTGCTAATGAAAAACTGTTTTTT; CDR3: CASANIWQGAANEKLFF
V: TRBV30; size: -; D: -; J: TRBJ2-1; DNA: TGTGCCTGGAGCCCGACCTGGGGCAATGAGCAGTTCTTC; CDR3: CAWSPTWGNEQFF
V: TRBV4-1; size: once; D: -; J: TRBJ1-2; DNA: TGCGCCAGCAGCCAGTCGGGAGCCCTACTCCACTATGGCTACACCTTC; CDR3: CASSQSGALLHYGYTF
V: TRBV28; size: -; D: TRBD1; J: TRBJ1-2; DNA: TGTGCCAGCAGTCCAAACAGGGGCCCCTATGGCTACACCTTC; CDR3: CASSPNRGPYGYTF
V: TRBV28; size: -; D: -; J: TRBJ2-7; DNA: TGTGCCAGCAGTTCCAGGTACGAGCAGTACTTC; CDR3: CASSSRYEQYF
V: TRBV27; size: -; D: -; J: TRBJ2-5; DNA: TGTGCCAGCAGACCAGGGACGGCGAGTCAAGAGACCCAGTACTTC; CDR3: CASRPGTASQETQYF
V: TRBV2; size: -; D: TRBD1; J: TRBJ2-7; DNA: TGTGCCAGCAGTGCTCCGGGACAGAACTACGAGCAGTACTTC; CDR3: CASSAPGQNYEQYF
V: TRBV5-1; size: -; D: -; J: TRBJ1-1; DNA: TGCGCCAGCAGCGAGGGACGAGCGAACACTGAAGCTTTCTTT; CDR3: CASSEGRANTEAFF
V: TRBV5-4; size: -; D: TRBD2; J: TRBJ2-7; DNA: TGTGCCAGCAGCCGGGCCGGGACTAGCGCCTACGAGCAGTACTTC; CDR3: CASSRAGTSAYEQYF
V: TRBV7-3; size: -; D: TRBD1; J: TRBJ1-4; DNA: TGTGCCAGCAGCCCGACAGGGGGGTCGGGTGAAAAACTGTTTTTT; CDR3: CASSPTGGSGEKLFF
V: TRBV18; size: -; D: -; J: TRBJ2-7; DNA: TGTGCCAGCTCACAGGGACAAATCTACGAGCAGTACTTC; CDR3: CASSQGQIYEQYF
V: TRBV10-3; size: -; D: TRBD1; J: TRBJ2-3; DNA: TGTGCCACCCGGCAGGGGGTCGGTACGCAGTATTTT; CDR3: CATRQGVGTQYF
V: TRBV5-1; size: -; D: TRBD2; J: TRBJ2-6; DNA: TGCGCCAGCAGTATCCTAGCGGGAAGCTCTGGGGCCAACGTCCTGACTTTC; CDR3: CASSILAGSSGANVLTF
V: TRBV11-3; size: -; D: -; J: TRBJ2-1; DNA: TGTGCCAGCAGCTTAGCAGGACCCTCCTACAATGAGCAGTTCTTC; CDR3: CASSLAGPSYNEQFF
V: TRBV10-3; size: -; D: -; J: TRBJ2-1; DNA: TGTGCCATCAGCTCGGGGGATGAGCAGTTCTTC; CDR3: CAISSGDEQFF
V: TRBV27; size: -; D: -; J: TRBJ2-5; DNA: TGTGCCAGCAGTTTTGGTTCGGGCAGGGGAGGGGAGACCCAGTACTTC; CDR3: CASSFGSGRGGETQYF
V: TRBV28; size: -; D: -; J: TRBJ2-7; DNA: TGTGCCAGCTTTCGGGGAAGGGCCTCCTACGAGCAGTACTTC; CDR3: CASFRGRASYEQYF
V: TRBV2; size: -; D: -; J: TRBJ2-7; DNA: TGTGCCAGCAGTGATTATGACATCGCCTACGAGCAGTACTTC; CDR3: CASSDYDIAYEQYF
V: TRBV10-3; size: -; D: TRBD1; J: TRBJ1-2; DNA: TGTGCCATCAGGCGACAGGGGGCGTGGGACTATGGCTACACCTTC; CDR3: CAIRRQGAWDYGYTF
V: TRBV23-1; size: -; D: TRBD2; J: TRBJ2-2; DNA: TGCGCCAGCAGTCAAGCGCTGCGGGAGCGGACCGGGGAGCTGTTTTTT; CDR3: CASSQALRERTGELFF
V: TRBV29-1; size: -; D: -; J: TRBJ2-5; DNA: TGCAGCGGAGGGCGGGCCCAAGAGACCCAGTACTTC; CDR3: CSGGRAQETQYF
V: TRBV23-1; size: -; D: -; J: TRBJ1-2; DNA: TGCGCCAGCAGTCAAGACAGGATAGTTAATGGCTACACCTTC; CDR3: CASSQDRIVNGYTF
V: TRBV7-3; size: -; D: -; J: TRBJ2-1; DNA: TGTGCCAGCAGCCTCAACAGGTTTAATGAGCAGTTCTTC; CDR3: CASSLNRFNEQFF
V: TRBV19; size: -; D: -; J: TRBJ2-7; DNA: TGTGCCAGTAGTATTACGGACTCCTACGAGCAGTACTTC; CDR3: CASSITDSYEQYF
V: TRBV5-4; size: -; D: TRBD1; J: TRBJ2-2; DNA: TGTGCCAGCAGCTTGGCAGGGGGCACCGGGGAGCTGTTTTTT; CDR3: CASSLAGGTGELFF
V: TRBV2; size: -; D: -; J: TRBJ2-7; DNA: TGTGCCAGCAGTGAATCTAGAGAGGGGTTCTCCTACGAGCAGTACTTC; CDR3: CASSESREGFSYEQYF
V: TRBV4-1; size: -; D: -; J: TRBJ2-5; DNA: TGCGCCAGCAGCCAAGATGAGCCGCAAGAGACCCAGTACTTC; CDR3: CASSQDEPQETQYF
V: TRBV19; size: -; D: TRBD1; J: TRBJ2-6; DNA: TGTGCCAGCACTGCCCGGGACAGGGGATCTGGGGCCAACGTCCTGACTTTC; CDR3: CASTARDRGSGANVLTF
V: TRBV5-8; size: -; D: TRBD2; J: TRBJ2-5; DNA: TGTGCCAGCAGCTTGGCCTTTGGGACTAGCGGGGGACAAGAGACCCAGTACTTC; CDR3: CASSLAFGTSGGQETQYF
V: TRBV18; size: -; D: -; J: TRBJ2-3; DNA: TGTGCCAGCTCAACTGGAACCGGGGATACGCAGTATTTT; CDR3: CASSTGTGDTQYF
V: TRBV19; size: once; D: -; J: TRBJ1-2; DNA: TGTGCCAGTAGTATACTAGGAGTCGACTATGGCTACACCTTC; CDR3: CASSILGVDYGYTF